Listed below are T cell receptor beta chains from one sample, sequenced in a study of blood T cell repertoires in COVID-19. The method was immunoSEQ multiplex PCR; TCRdb's version includes in-frame clones alone and lacks a portion of them. The table shows roughly 170,000 clones, with less than 90% occurring only once. Sequencing was performed on peripheral blood. The source of these receptors is a man aged 70-80 years with active or convalescent COVID-19. CDR3s include the opening cysteine and the closing phenylalanine or tryptophan. The D gene is left open where the match is weak. Clone size is not always given. Where it is, it says once, few, many or a class for expanded clones.

j_call	clone_size	d_call	v_call	cdr3_nt	cdr3_aa
TRBJ1-6	NA	NA	TRBV7-2	TGTGCCAGCAGCTACGGGGAAAATTCACCCCTCCACTTT	CASSYGENSPLHF
TRBJ2-5	NA	TRBD1	TRBV29-1	TGCAGCGTACCGACCGGGACAGGGGGCTTGAGAGAGACCCAGTACTTC	CSVPTGTGGLRETQYF
TRBJ2-5	NA	NA	TRBV5-6	TGTGCCAGCAGCTTGGAATATGATCCGGGGACCCAGTACTTC	CASSLEYDPGTQYF
TRBJ2-7	NA	NA	TRBV18	TGTGCCAGCTCACCGACAGCTTTCGGCGAGCAGTACTTC	CASSPTAFGEQYF
TRBJ1-2	NA	NA	TRBV7-2	TGTGCCAGCAGCTTAGGCGGCTATTATGGCTACACCTTC	CASSLGGYYGYTF
TRBJ2-6	NA	TRBD2	TRBV18	TGTGCCAGCTCACCACGACTAGCGGGGGTATCAGAGAGCTCTGGGGCCAACGTCCTGACTTTC	CASSPRLAGVSESSGANVLTF
TRBJ2-7	NA	TRBD2	TRBV6-5	TGTGCCAGCAGTCTTAGCGGGACTTCCTACGAGCAGTACTTC	CASSLSGTSYEQYF
TRBJ1-5	NA	NA	TRBV27	TGTGCCAGCAGGCCCGACTCCATTAGCAATCAGCCCCAGCATTTT	CASRPDSISNQPQHF
TRBJ1-6	NA	TRBD1	TRBV4-1	TGCGCCAGCAGCCAAGTTTCCGGGACAGGGAACGTTTTTAATTCACCCCTCCACTTT	CASSQVSGTGNVFNSPLHF
TRBJ2-1	once	TRBD1	TRBV5-1	TGCGCCAGCAGCTTTGGACAGGGGGCCAATGAGCAGTTCTTC	CASSFGQGANEQFF
TRBJ1-1	NA	NA	TRBV5-1	TGCGCCAGCAGCCCTCGGGGGACTTCACTTTTGAACACTGAAGCTTTCTTT	CASSPRGTSLLNTEAFF
TRBJ1-1	NA	NA	TRBV7-2	TGTGCCAGCAGCTTACCGGGACAAATAGCTGAAGCTTTCTTT	CASSLPGQIAEAFF
TRBJ1-1	NA	NA	TRBV7-9	TGTGCCAGCAGCTTAACCAGGGGGAACACTGAAGCTTTCTTT	CASSLTRGNTEAFF
TRBJ2-7	NA	TRBD1	TRBV7-2	TGTGCCAGCAGCCCCGACGGAAGGGGGCCCGCCTACGAGCAGTACTTC	CASSPDGRGPAYEQYF
TRBJ1-5	many	NA	TRBV27	TGTGCCAGCAGTGAACGGGAGGGTAGACAGCCCCAGCATTTT	CASSEREGRQPQHF
TRBJ1-5	NA	TRBD1	TRBV2	TGTGCCAGCAGTCCAGGGGGGACGCCAGTGGATCAGCCCCAGCATTTT	CASSPGGTPVDQPQHF
TRBJ2-7	few	TRBD1	TRBV7-6	TGTGCCAGCAGCTTGGGGACAGCCTACGAGCAGTACTTC	CASSLGTAYEQYF
TRBJ2-2	few	NA	TRBV9	TGTGCCAGCACCCCGGCATCAATGGCGGGGGCCTACACCGGGGAGCTGTTTTTT	CASTPASMAGAYTGELFF
TRBJ2-1	once	TRBD2	TRBV7-6	TGTGCCAGCAGCTTAGCGGGGCCGGGAGGCGGTGAGCAGTTCTTC	CASSLAGPGGGEQFF
TRBJ2-5	once	TRBD1	TRBV7-6	TGTGCCAGCAGCGCCTGGGACAGGACCCAAGAGACCCAGTACTTC	CASSAWDRTQETQYF
TRBJ2-7	NA	TRBD2	TRBV10-3	TGTGCCATCAGTGACCCGGGACTAGCGGACTCCTACGAGCAGTACTTC	CAISDPGLADSYEQYF
TRBJ2-7	NA	NA	TRBV5-1	TGCGCCAGCAGCCGCCGGGAGCACTACGAGCAGTACTTC	CASSRREHYEQYF
TRBJ1-1	NA	TRBD1	TRBV5-1	TGCGCCAGCAGCTGGGGACAGGGGGCGGGCACTGAAGCTTTCTTT	CASSWGQGAGTEAFF
TRBJ1-5	NA	NA	TRBV10-3	TGTGCCATCAGTGTGGGCCAGGGTAATCAGCCCCAGCATTTT	CAISVGQGNQPQHF
TRBJ2-7	NA	NA	TRBV5-1	TGCGCCAGCAGCTTAACGTTTGCGGGGCCCTCCTACGAGCAGTACTTC	CASSLTFAGPSYEQYF
TRBJ1-5	NA	NA	TRBV27	TGTGCCAGCAGTTCCTATAGCAATCAGCCCCAGCATTTT	CASSSYSNQPQHF
TRBJ2-3	NA	NA	TRBV14	TGTGCCAGCAGCCTACAGGGAGGGGCAGATACGCAGTATTTT	CASSLQGGADTQYF
TRBJ2-7	NA	TRBD2	TRBV5-1	TGCGCCAGCAGCCCGGCTAGCAGAGCGGGGGCATACGAGCAGTACTTC	CASSPASRAGAYEQYF
TRBJ2-7	NA	TRBD2	TRBV10-3	TGTGCCTCTGGACTAGTATCCCACGAGCAGTACTTC	CASGLVSHEQYF